The rows below give T cell receptor beta chains drawn from one sample of a study of response to subunit inactivated influenza vaccine. TCRdb re-called the RT-PCR reads through MiXCR, storing one row per CDR3 protein. This repertoire shows some 300,000 distinct CDR3 sequences, roughly 22% found once; its top ten account for about 9.3%. Specimen: PBMCs from blood, collected 21 months after vaccination. Source of these receptors: a man aged 50 to 69 who received an inactivated influenza vaccine. Both conserved end residues are part of each CDR3.

>TRBV5-1
CASSLEGGRAWNEQFF
>TRBV6-1
CATKFTGAGRNEQFF
>TRBV2
CASSDWTSNQPQHF
>TRBV14
CASSQGQGPYNEQFF
>TRBV2
CASSEPGLAGVTTEDEQYF
>TRBV12-3/TRBV12-4
CASSHSIEMEAFF
>TRBV12-3/TRBV12-4
CASSQDYGYTF
>TRBV10-3
CAISAHRLTSGNTIYF
>TRBV2
CASSMTGGNQPQHF
>TRBV6-5
CASSYMGGNQPQHF
>TRBV5-1
CASSLAGRDDETQYF
>TRBV4-3
CASSQVLTEVGYTF
>TRBV15
CATSRRGTGELFF
>TRBV2
CASSTSGSYLGTDTQYF
>TRBV11-2
CASSLGTNLNEQFF
>TRBV4-3
CASSQDGQGKLYEQYF
>TRBV7-9
CASSFTKETQYF
>TRBV29-1
CSVGGTDPNQPQHF
>TRBV10-3
CAISESTDYYGYTF
>TRBV20-1
CSGGGTTTPQETQYF
>TRBV27
CASRGSGSYEQYF
>TRBV12-3/TRBV12-4
CASSLAGTGLTYEQYF
>TRBV12-3/TRBV12-4
CASSFYSSGTYEQYF
>TRBV28
CASGRELEQYF
>TRBV5-1
CASSTVSNQPQHF
>TRBV4-2
CASSPESAGGGYEQYF
>TRBV6-1
CASSGPGLATPYEQYF
>TRBV10-3
CAISRGDEQYF
>TRBV19
CASWDSMNTEAFF
>TRBV20-1
CSARDLGQVTGELFF
>TRBV7-9
CASSAGTGLNQPQHF
>TRBV21-1
CASSKEEQSFNSPLHF
>TRBV12-3/TRBV12-4
CASSLGYMIRGIPNYGYTF
>TRBV5-1
CASSFTTSGRPEQFF
>TRBV10-3
CAISESWYSNQAQHF
>TRBV6-2/TRBV6-3
CASSEWAEAFF
>TRBV12-3/TRBV12-4
CASSRQNRPGYGYTF
>TRBV29-1
CSVPGVSGGYTF
>TRBV24-1
CATSVSSAGDTGELFF
>TRBV12-3/TRBV12-4
CASTESTENQPQHF
>TRBV18
CASSPRQGPPDGYTF
>TRBV12-3/TRBV12-4
CASSLGQGQGYTF
>TRBV5-1
CASSLEGAGEKLFF
>TRBV29-1
CSVGARDRDRQFF
>TRBV4-2
CASSQDEDDGLPLHF
>TRBV4-3
CASSQDAGIGSPLHF
>TRBV7-2
CASSPRTGGINQPQHF
>TRBV12-3/TRBV12-4
CASTLTGAAEAFF
>TRBV5-1
CASRNRGRDNEKLFF
>TRBV28
CASSSSGRARNEQFF
>TRBV20-1
CSARDSRRDNEQFF
>TRBV5-5
CASSPGPVGTEAFF